What follows are 15 T cell receptor beta chains derived from one specimen sequenced in a study of PD-1 blockade in classical Hodgkin lymphoma. Time point described: newly diagnosed, previously untreated cHL patient sample. Thawed PBMCs were subjected to magnetic negative selection, which yielded isolated CD8+ T cells. The protocol was immunoSEQ multiplex PCR, while the TCRdb copy is restricted to in-frame clones and leaves out a portion. Of just over 14,000 clones in the sample, about 89% are singletons; the top ten hold under 6.5%. The source material was CD8+ T cells from blood. The receptors derive from a human donor with classical Hodgkin lymphoma.

This clone was picked up one time. V and J are TRBV6-6 and TRBJ2-7; D tentatively reads TRBD1 or TRBD2 (5 bases each). The CDR3 sequence is 15 residues long. Trimming pared 6 bases from V and 5 bases from J, leaving 20 bases between. CDR1 and CDR2 from the germline V gene are MNHNY and SVGAGI (reference sequence). As DNA, the CDR3 is TGTGCCAGCAGCCTGCTGGCACCCGAGGGACACGAGCAGTACTTC. Its protein product is CASSLLAPEGHEQYF.

The V and J genes are TRBV7-3 and TRBJ2-1, with D possibly TRBD1 on 6 matching bases. Trimming removed 7 bases at V and 2 bases at J, with 15 bases between. The CDR3 covers 15 residues. Looked up from germline, CDR1 is SGHTA and CDR2 is FQGTGA. The CDR3 region has the DNA TGTGCCAGCACCAGGGACAACCCAACCTACAATGAGCAGTTCTTC. Residues: CASTRDNPTYNEQFF.

V and J are TRBV27 and TRBJ2-2; D is possibly TRBD1 (6 bases). The CDR3 extends over 15 amino acids. CDR1 MNHEY and CDR2 SMNVEV come from the germline V gene (reference sequence). Trimming took 4 bases from V and 6 from J, leaving 15 bases between them. CDR3 sequence (DNA): TGTGCCAGCAGTTATACAACAGGGTCCCCCGGGGAGCTGTTTTTT. Its protein is CASSYTTGSPGELFF.

This clone was counted only a few times. The rearrangement uses TRBV7-9 and TRBJ2-6; D is ambiguous. CDR3 length equals 12 residues. The ends were cut back, 5 bases at V and 14 bases at J, with 13 bases in the middle. The germline V gene encodes CDR1 SEHNR and CDR2 FQNEAQ (reference sequence). CDR3 in DNA: TGTGCCAGCAGCCTCCGGAATAGTATCCTGACTTTC. As protein: CASSLRNSILTF.

This clone showed up just once. The gene calls are TRBV7-9 and TRBJ2-3; D perhaps matches TRBD1 (5 bases). Trimming took 5 bases from V and 3 from J, leaving 18 bases between them. The CDR3 covers 16 residues. The germline gives CDR1 SEHNR, CDR2 FQNEAQ (reference sequence). CDR3 sequence reads: CASSPVPTVMTDTQYF. Here the CDR3 DNA reads TGTGCCAGCAGCCCAGTCCCGACAGTGATGACAGATACGCAGTATTTT.

The count of this clone is one. V and J are TRBV7-3 and TRBJ1-3, with D unresolved. V was pared by 1 base and J by 2 bases, with 9 bases between. The CDR3 length is 15 residues. Germline loops: CDR1 SGHTA, CDR2 FQGTGA. CDR3 nucleotide sequence: TGTGCCAGCAGCTTAAATCCGGGAGCTGGAAACACCATATATTTT. Protein sequence: CASSLNPGAGNTIYF.

This chain links TRBV7-2 with TRBJ1-1, with 9 bases that match TRBD1. The CDR3 is made up of 19 amino acids. V was clipped by 4 bases and J by 2 bases; unmatched bases: 17. CDR1 and CDR2 (germline): SGHTA, FQGNSA. CDR3 in amino acids: CASSSPRGETGGPNTEAFF. For the CDR3, the DNA is TGTGCCAGCAGCTCCCCCCGAGGGGAAACAGGGGGCCCCAACACTGAAGCTTTCTTT.

The chain combines TRBV27 with TRBJ2-1; 11 positions match TRBD2. V gave up 5 bases and J gave up 4 bases; unmatched junction bases: 10. The V gene's germline CDR1 is MNHEY and CDR2 SMNVEV (reference sequence). The CDR3 runs to 17 residues. CDR3: CASSPTTSGTPYNEQFF. The CDR3 DNA is TGTGCCAGCAGTCCTACGACTAGCGGGACACCTTACAATGAGCAGTTCTTC.

This clone has only one observation. J is TRBJ1-2 and V is TRBV4-2; tentatively, D is TRBD1 (5 bases). Germline loops: CDR1 LGHNA, CDR2 YNFKEQ. This CDR3 comprises 17 residues. With 1 base removed from V and 0 bases from J, the gap between germline ends came to 15 bases. The CDR3 is CASSQGSGAGTNYGYTF. As DNA, the CDR3 is TGTGCCAGCAGCCAAGGGTCTGGGGCAGGAACTAACTATGGCTACACCTTC.

The V call is TRBV18, the J call TRBJ1-2; 9 bases are shared with TRBD1. CDR1 is KGHSH, CDR2 LQKENI, per germline. The CDR3 covers 18 residues. After removal of 4 bases from V and 0 bases from J, the junction contained 12 bases not matched to a gene. This CDR3 reads CASSHRDRVAIANYGYTF. The CDR3 coding sequence is TGTGCCAGCTCACACCGGGACAGGGTTGCAATTGCTAACTATGGCTACACCTTC. Using reference TRBV18 and TRBJ1-2 for the parts outside the CDR3, the full variable domain is NAGVMQNPRHLVRRRGQEARLRCSPMKGHSHVYWYRQLPEEGLKFMVYLQKENIIDESGMPKERFSAEFPKEGPSILRIQQVVRGDSAAYFCASSHRDRVAIANYGYTFGSGTRLTVV.

The CDR3 protein is CASSLGGSYEQYF. The CDR3 DNA follows: TGTGCCAGCAGTTTGGGAGGGAGCTACGAGCAGTACTTC. This chain connects TRBV6-5 to TRBJ2-5; 7 bases fit TRBD2. Gene TRBJ2-7 matches the end of the DNA better, so the J call may be wrong. CDR3 length equals 13 residues. Germline CDR1 and CDR2: MNHEY and SVGAGI.

The V and J genes are TRBV6-5 and TRBJ1-2, with a tentative D call TRBD1 (6 bases). CDR1 MNHEY and CDR2 SVGAGI come from the germline V gene. V lost 5 bases to trimming and J lost 7 bases, with 8 bases between them. The CDR3 has 11 amino acids. DNA of the CDR3: TGTGCCAGCAGTGGGGGCTCTGGCTACACCTTC. Translating gives CASSGGSGYTF.

The chain recombines TRBV7-9 with TRBJ2-1; either TRBD1 or TRBD2 may fit D (7 bases each). In germline, CDR1 is SEHNR, CDR2 FQNEAQ (reference sequence). CDR3 length equals 15 residues. Trimming removed 5 bases from V and 10 bases from J, with 21 bases in between. This chain's CDR3 is CASSLGGLAEGEQFF. CDR3 DNA: TGTGCCAGCAGCCTAGGGGGCCTAGCGGAGGGGGAGCAGTTCTTC.

The chain combines TRBV2 with TRBJ2-2; 9 bases fit TRBD1. Germline-derived CDR1 and CDR2 are SNHLY and FYNNEI. V lost 8 bases and J lost 4; bases outside the gene matches: 8. CDR3 length equals 15 residues. The CDR3 region has the DNA TGTGCCAGCGAGGGGACAGGGCTAAGCACCGGGGAGCTGTTTTTT. It encodes CASEGTGLSTGELFF.

V usage is TRBV4-1 and J usage is TRBJ2-2, with 8 bases fitting TRBD2. The germline V gene has CDR1 MGHRA and CDR2 YSYEKL. V gave up 4 bases and J gave up 2 bases; unmatched junction bases: 3. The CDR3 is made up of 15 amino acids. The CDR3 loop reads CASSPLAANTGELFF. The CDR3, as DNA: TGCGCCAGCAGCCCACTAGCGGCAAACACCGGGGAGCTGTTTTTT.